This T cell receptor (beta chain) derives from a study of vaccination effects on CD4 cells after COVID-19. With respect to this clone: Its antigen is unknown.

Profiled with immunoSEQ multiplex PCR; TCRdb holds only in-frame clones, not every one. The data show about 15,000 clones, 76% seen once. The CDR3 contains 17 residues. V was pared by 7 bases and J by 2 bases, with 24 bases between. CDR1 is WNHNN, CDR2 SYGVQD, per germline (reference sequence). Antigen-specific CD4+ T cells were expanded (with viral peptide pools) by the ViraFEST assay ahead of sequencing. It was after more than 8 days of culture that CD4+ T cells were isolated. The person acquired a PCR-confirmed SARS-CoV-2 infection between March and December 2020. Each participant was given two doses of one vaccine (BNT162b2 or mRNA-1273).

The genes are TRBV10-1 and TRBJ2-7; tentatively, D is TRBD2 (5 bases). Sequenced here: CD4+ T cells from PBMCs cultured with HCoV-NL63 spike peptides, sampled after COVID-19 vaccination. The sequence came from a human donor who had a prior SARS-CoV-2 infection. The CDR3 region has the DNA TGCGCCAGCAAGGTCACTCGTGAGGGAGTCGGGACCTACGAGCAGTACTTC. This translates into CASKVTREGVGTYEQYF.